This TCR beta chain was captured by sequencing in a study of OX40 agonist ivuxolimab in advanced cancers. Libraries were prepared by immunoSEQ multiplex PCR; TCRdb keeps only in-frame clonotypes and omits some of them. The data hold under 100,000 clones, with roughly 90% observed a single time. CDR1 and CDR2 (germline): SGHTS, YDEGEE. CDR3 size: 15 residues. V lost 0 bases to trimming and J lost 5 bases; unmatched junction nucleotides: 5. V gene TRBV5-8 combines with J gene TRBJ2-7, with TRBD2 matching 10 bases. The sequenced sample was CD4+ or CD8+ T cells sorted from blood, obtained in a trial of the OX40 agonist ivuxolimab. The sequence came from an adult with an advanced solid tumor such as melanoma, head and neck, liver or kidney cancer. This chain's CDR3 is CASSLAILAGDEQYF. The CDR3 nucleotides read TGTGCCAGCAGCTTGGCCATTCTAGCGGGAGACGAGCAGTACTTC.